The 17 T cell receptor beta chains reported below all come from one sample, sequenced in a study of CD8 T cells in Susac syndrome. Random hexamers were used to reverse transcribe roughly 0.45 to 1 ug of RNA. TCRdb fed the immunoSEQ multiplex PCR reads into MiXCR, producing one record per CDR3 protein. The sample shows approximately 220,000 distinct CDR3 sequences, around 95% of them seen only once. What was sequenced was CD4+ T cells from PBMCs. These receptor sequences come from a human donor with multiple sclerosis.

This sequence joins TRBV20-1 and TRBJ2-1; D is undetermined. Germline V lookup: CDR1 DFQATT, CDR2 SNEGSKA (reference sequence). Trimming shortened V by 7 bases and J by 2 bases, and 12 bases separated the two germline ends. This CDR3 has 13 amino acids. Here the CDR3 DNA reads TGCAGTGGGACCAATGACCCCTACAATGAGCAGTTCTTC. Its translation is CSGTNDPYNEQFF.

The rearrangement links TRBV5-4 to TRBJ1-4; 7 bases line up with TRBD1. The CDR3 spans 15 residues. Per the germline V gene, CDR1 is SGHNT and CDR2 is YYREEE (reference sequence). V lost 3 bases, J lost 7 bases, and 9 bases stayed unmatched. This CDR3 reads CASSSRQGRGEKLFF. In DNA form, the CDR3 reads TGTGCCAGCAGCTCCCGACAGGGCCGGGGTGAAAAACTGTTTTTT.

The gene calls are TRBV3-1 and TRBJ2-7; D possibly corresponds to TRBD1 (6 bases). CDR3 size: 15 residues. V dropped 3 bases and J dropped 6 bases, with 18 bases sitting between them. Germline CDR1 reads LGHDT; CDR2 reads YNNKEL (reference sequence). CDR3: CASSHTGTEHSEQYF. The CDR3 nucleotides read TGTGCCAGCAGCCACACAGGGACGGAGCACAGCGAGCAGTACTTC.

The chain uses TRBV3-1 and TRBJ2-3, with unresolved D. The CDR3 consists of 13 residues. V dropped 1 base and J dropped 1 base, with 3 bases sitting between them. The V gene's germline CDR1 is LGHDT and CDR2 YNNKEL (reference sequence). The CDR3 is CASSQVRTDTQYF. In DNA, the CDR3 is TGTGCCAGCAGCCAAGTTCGCACAGATACGCAGTATTTT.

The rearrangement joins TRBV5-1 to TRBJ2-5; D possibly uses TRBD1 or TRBD2 (5 bases each). The CDR3 spans 15 residues. CDR1 is SGHRS, CDR2 YFSETQ, per germline. Trimming removed 3 bases from V and 7 bases from J, with 19 bases in between. CDR3 in DNA: TGCGCCAGCAGCTCGGCCGACGGGACCCGGGGGACCCAGTACTTC. This encodes CASSSADGTRGTQYF.

The chain joins TRBV20-1 to TRBJ2-5, with TRBD1 matching 8 bases. This CDR3 is 17 amino acids long. Germline assignment: CDR1 DFQATT and CDR2 SNEGSKA (reference sequence). Trimming took 5 bases from V and 4 from J; bases not matched to a gene: 18. The CDR3 nucleotides are TGCAGTGCTGTACCCATTGACAGGGGCTCCAAGGGAGAGACCCAGTACTTC. This encodes CSAVPIDRGSKGETQYF.

CDR3 in amino acids: CSASRAFGNQPQHF. DNA of the CDR3: TGCAGTGCTAGCCGGGCCTTCGGCAATCAGCCCCAGCATTTT. The chain combines TRBV20-1 with TRBJ1-5; no reliable D call. Trimming took 3 bases from V and 2 from J, leaving 11 bases between them. CDR1 is DFQATT, CDR2 SNEGSKA, per germline (reference sequence). CDR3 length: 14 amino acids.

The gene calls are TRBV12-3 or TRBV12-4 and TRBJ2-6, with D unclear. The CDR3 is made up of 13 amino acids. The V gene lost 6 bases and the J gene lost 1 base, with 4 bases spanning the gap. The CDR3 bases are TGTGCCAGCAGATTTTCTGGGGCCAACGTCCTGACTTTC. Translation gives CASRFSGANVLTF.

The chain has TRBV14 and TRBJ2-1, with TRBD2 as a possible D gene (5 bases). Trimming removed 1 base from V and 11 bases from J, with 12 bases in between. CDR1 and CDR2 from the germline V gene are SGHDN and FVKESK. This CDR3 is 13 amino acids long. The CDR3 region is CASSQGGFIKQFF. The CDR3 coding sequence is TGTGCCAGCAGCCAAGGAGGGTTTATTAAGCAGTTCTTC.

This sequence joins TRBV4-2 and TRBJ2-1, with TRBD1 as a possible D gene (6 bases). Trimming stripped 0 bases from V and 8 bases from J, with 11 bases between. The CDR3 length is 14 residues. Germline lookup yields CDR1 LGHNA and CDR2 YNFKEQ. The CDR3 spells CASSQEDGGHEQFF. The CDR3 DNA is TGTGCCAGCAGCCAAGAGGATGGGGGCCATGAGCAGTTCTTC.

V usage is TRBV6-6 and J usage is TRBJ2-6; no definite D call. Germline-derived CDR1 and CDR2 are MNHNY and SVGAGI (reference sequence). V lost 2 bases and J 0 bases, leaving 2 bases between the germline ends. The CDR3 runs 14 residues. This CDR3 reads CASSYSSGANVLTF. The DNA for the CDR3 is TGTGCCAGCAGTTACAGCTCTGGGGCCAACGTCCTGACTTTC.

The chain carries TRBV15 and TRBJ1-6, with D maybe TRBD1 (5 bases). Trimming cost V 5 bases and J 10 bases, with 18 bases left between them. CDR3 length equals 15 residues. The germline gives CDR1 LNHNV, CDR2 YYDKDF (reference sequence). CDR3 sequence reads: CATSPPPPGKSPLHF. CDR3 nucleotide sequence: TGTGCCACCAGCCCACCCCCCCCAGGGAAGTCACCCCTCCACTTT.

J is TRBJ2-5 and V is TRBV7-8; no definite D call. The length of the CDR3 is 14 residues. V was cut by 0 bases and J by 3 bases, with 8 bases left in between. Germline-derived CDR1 and CDR2 are SGHVS and FQNEAQ. The DNA for the CDR3 is TGTGCCAGCAGCTTAGCGCGTACAGAAGAGACCCAGTACTTC. It encodes CASSLARTEETQYF. The complete variable domain, with remaining parts taken from reference TRBV7-8 and TRBJ2-5, reads GAGVSQSPRYKVAKRGQDVALRCDPISGHVSLFWYQQALGQGPEFLTYFQNEAQLDKSGLPSDRFFAERPEGSVSTLKIQRTQQEDSAVYLCASSLARTEETQYFGPGTRLLVL.

This rearrangement joins TRBV20-1 to TRBJ2-3; D might be TRBD2 (6 bases). The CDR3 totals 14 residues. Between the trimmed V and J ends, which lost 5 bases and 2 bases, there was a span of 14 bases. Germline CDR1 DFQATT, CDR2 SNEGSKA (reference sequence). In nucleotides, the CDR3 is TGCAGTGCTCACCGGGACTCGACCACAGATACGCAGTATTTT. Translated: CSAHRDSTTDTQYF.

J is TRBJ2-7 and V is TRBV3-1; no clear D. Germline CDR1 reads LGHDT; CDR2 reads YNNKEL (reference sequence). Trimming took off 4 bases at V and 0 bases at J, with 13 bases between the two ends. This CDR3 comprises 15 residues. CDR3 in amino acids: CASSRADGFSYEQYF. The CDR3 DNA is TGTGCCAGCAGCCGCGCCGATGGGTTCTCCTACGAGCAGTACTTC.

The chain joins TRBV10-3 to TRBJ2-7; no firm D call. The CDR3 runs to 13 residues. CDR1 is ENHRY, CDR2 SYGVKD, per germline. Trimming took 4 bases from V and 3 from J, leaving 10 bases between them. The CDR3 loop reads CAISASTGYEQYF. The CDR3 nucleotides read TGTGCCATCAGTGCTTCGACGGGCTACGAGCAGTACTTC.

The chain joins TRBV7-2 to TRBJ2-3, with 10 nucleotides matching TRBD2. This CDR3 contains 15 residues. Germline V CDR1 and CDR2: SGHTA, FQGNSA. Trimming at V came to 5 bases and at J to 3 bases, leaving 5 bases not matched to a gene. CDR3 in DNA: TGTGCCAGCAGCCGTTCTAGCGGGGGTACAGATACGCAGTATTTT. As protein: CASSRSSGGTDTQYF.